The 27 T cell receptor beta chains below all came from one sample that was sequenced in a study of OX40 agonist ivuxolimab in advanced cancers. The protocol was immunoSEQ multiplex PCR, while the TCRdb copy is restricted to in-frame clones and leaves out a portion. The sample consists of approximately 87,000 clones, 92% of them appearing once. The sample in question was CD4+ or CD8+ T cells sorted from blood, obtained in a trial of the OX40 agonist ivuxolimab. These TCRs come from an adult with an advanced solid tumor such as melanoma, head and neck, liver or kidney cancer.

The gene calls are TRBV5-4 and TRBJ2-7; no clear D. V was shortened by 4 bases and J by 2 bases, with 10 bases between the two germline ends. Germline CDR1 reads SGHNT; CDR2 reads YYREEE (reference sequence). This CDR3 spans 13 amino acids. As DNA, the CDR3 is TGTGCCAGCAGCCGAGGTGCTGCCTACGAGCAGTACTTC. Translating gives CASSRGAAYEQYF.

The rearrangement joins TRBV27 to TRBJ2-5; TRBD1 agrees at 10 bases. With 5 bases clipped from V and 2 bases from J, the junction kept 2 bases outside the gene matches. The germline gives CDR1 MNHEY, CDR2 SMNVEV (reference sequence). The CDR3 is 14 amino acids. CDR3 nucleotides: TGTGCCAGCAGTGGGGACAGGGGACAAGAGACCCAGTACTTC. It translates to CASSGDRGQETQYF.

The rearrangement joins TRBV9 to TRBJ2-7; a weak D match, TRBD2 (5 bases). This CDR3 is built from 14 residues. The ends were cut back, 4 bases at V and 1 base at J, with 12 bases in the middle. Germline CDR1 reads SGDLS; CDR2 reads YYNGEE. The DNA of the CDR3 is TGTGCCAGCAGCCCCACGGACTTTTCCTACGAGCAGTACTTC. Its translation: CASSPTDFSYEQYF.

The chain recombines TRBV13 with TRBJ1-3; D possibly corresponds to TRBD1 (6 bases). The CDR3 spans 13 residues. The V gene lost 3 bases and the J gene lost 4 bases, with 7 bases spanning the gap. Germline V lookup: CDR1 PRHDT, CDR2 FYEKMQ (reference sequence). The CDR3: CASSFGQGNTIYF. The CDR3 nucleotides are TGTGCCAGCAGCTTTGGACAGGGAAACACCATATATTTT.

This rearrangement joins TRBV7-9 to TRBJ2-5; tentatively, D is TRBD2 (5 bases). Germline lookup yields CDR1 SEHNR and CDR2 FQNEAQ (reference sequence). Trimming cost V 2 bases and J 4 bases, with 20 bases left between them. CDR3 length: 17 residues. The chain's CDR3 is CASSLWGEGREGETQYF. In DNA, the CDR3 is TGTGCCAGCAGCTTATGGGGAGAGGGTCGAGAAGGAGAGACCCAGTACTTC.

This chain uses TRBV7-9 with TRBJ2-7; maybe TRBD2 (6 bases). This CDR3 spans 14 amino acids. Per the germline V gene, CDR1 is SEHNR and CDR2 is FQNEAQ (reference sequence). V was shortened by 3 bases and J by 0 bases, with 9 bases between the two germline ends. The chain's CDR3 is CASSLAGSSYEQYF. The CDR3 nucleotides are TGTGCCAGCAGCTTGGCGGGAAGCTCCTACGAGCAGTACTTC.

This clone was counted between two and nine times. The chain is built from TRBV6-5 and TRBJ2-7; D is perhaps TRBD1 (5 bases). The ends were cut back, 5 bases at V and 3 bases at J, with 8 bases in the middle. The CDR3 has 12 amino acids. Looked up from germline, CDR1 is MNHEY and CDR2 is SVGAGI. The CDR3 loop is CASSRDSYEQYF. In DNA, the CDR3 is TGTGCCAGCAGTCGCGACAGCTACGAGCAGTACTTC.

The DNA for the CDR3 is TGTGCCAGCAGCTTTCTAGCGTCCTACAATGAGCAGTTCTTC. The encoded protein is CASSFLASYNEQFF. The gene calls are TRBV2 and TRBJ2-1; D is possibly TRBD2 (6 bases). The CDR3 runs 14 residues. V lost 6 bases to trimming and J lost 1 base, with 10 bases between them. CDR1 and CDR2 (germline): SNHLY, FYNNEI. The whole variable domain, remainder taken from reference TRBV2 and TRBJ2-1, is EPEVTQTPSHQVTQMGQEVILRCVPISNHLYFYWYRQILGQKVEFLVSFYNNEISEKSEIFDDQFSVERPDGSNFTLKIRSTKLEDSAMYFCASSFLASYNEQFFGPGTRLTVL.

The genes are TRBV11-2 and TRBJ2-7; TRBD2 matches at 13 bases. After removal of 8 bases from V and 2 bases from J, the junction contained 3 bases not matched to a gene. Germline V gene lookup returns CDR1 SGHAT and CDR2 FQNNGV. The CDR3 sequence is 14 residues long. CDR3 loop: CASRLAGGTYEQYF. The CDR3 DNA reads as TGTGCCAGCCGACTAGCGGGGGGAACCTACGAGCAGTACTTC.

The chain has TRBV10-1 and TRBJ2-3; TRBD1 matches at 9 bases. J lost 3 bases, V lost 5 bases, and 6 bases had no gene match. Germline V gene data show CDR1 as WNHNN and CDR2 as SYGVQD (reference sequence). The CDR3 sequence is 15 residues long. The CDR3 reads CASSPRDRVTDTQYF. DNA for the CDR3: TGCGCCAGCAGTCCCCGGGACAGGGTAACAGATACGCAGTATTTT.

This chain connects TRBV9 to TRBJ2-3, with D tentatively TRBD2 (6 bases). The germline V and J ends were trimmed by 4 bases and 3 bases, with 15 bases remaining between them. Germline V gene lookup returns CDR1 SGDLS and CDR2 YYNGEE. The CDR3 runs 15 residues. The CDR3, as DNA: TGTGCCAGCAGCCCCATTGGGGACTCGACAGATACGCAGTATTTT. Residues: CASSPIGDSTDTQYF.

V gene TRBV7-8 combines with J gene TRBJ2-2; 8 bases are shared with TRBD2. The CDR3 is 16 residues long. The V gene's germline CDR1 is SGHVS and CDR2 FQNEAQ. The J segment lost 1 base and the V segment lost 1 base, leaving 2 bases of the junction unmatched. The CDR3 nucleotides are TGTGCCAGCAGCTTAGAAGCGGGAGAGAACACCGGGGAGCTGTTTTTT. Residues: CASSLEAGENTGELFF.

The rearrangement joins TRBV30 to TRBJ2-5; D is perhaps TRBD2 (6 bases). Per the germline V gene, CDR1 is GTSNPN and CDR2 is SVGIG (reference sequence). The CDR3 runs 13 residues. The V end was cut by 2 bases, the J end by 3 bases, with 10 bases between. This CDR3 is CAWSLGGKETQYF. In DNA form, the CDR3 reads TGTGCCTGGAGTTTAGGAGGGAAAGAGACCCAGTACTTC.

The V and J genes are TRBV11-2 and TRBJ2-7; perhaps TRBD1 as D (6 bases). The V and J ends lost 1 base and 0 bases respectively, with 7 bases between them. The CDR3 covers 14 residues. Germline CDR1 reads SGHAT; CDR2 reads FQNNGV. CDR3 nucleotide sequence: TGTGCCAGCAGCTTAGTACAGGGCTCCTACGAGCAGTACTTC. Protein sequence: CASSLVQGSYEQYF.

This chain connects TRBV29-1 to TRBJ2-3, with D maybe TRBD2 (6 bases). The V and J ends lost 1 base and 3 bases respectively, with 14 bases between them. This CDR3 has 15 amino acids. Germline values: CDR1 SQVTM, CDR2 ANQGSEA. CDR3 protein: CSVEGGRGGTDTQYF. In DNA, the CDR3 is TGCAGCGTTGAAGGCGGGCGGGGAGGAACAGATACGCAGTATTTT.

J is TRBJ2-3 and V is TRBV27, with TRBD2 matching 8 bases. CDR1 is MNHEY and CDR2 is SMNVEV in the germline V gene (reference sequence). The CDR3 is made up of 15 amino acids. Trimming took 1 base from V and 3 from J; bases not matched to a gene: 3. Here the CDR3 reads CASSLFAGGTDTQYF. The CDR3 DNA reads TGTGCCAGCAGTTTATTTGCGGGAGGAACAGATACGCAGTATTTT.

The V gene is TRBV6-5, the J gene TRBJ1-1, with unresolved D. This CDR3 is built from 14 residues. Germline V gene sequence: CDR1 MNHEY, CDR2 SVGAGI. Trimming removed 4 bases from V and 0 bases from J, with 9 bases in between. The CDR3 DNA follows: TGTGCCAGCAGTTTGGGCTCAGTGAACACTGAAGCTTTCTTT. Protein sequence: CASSLGSVNTEAFF.

The chain carries TRBV7-2 and TRBJ1-1; 11 bases are a match to TRBD1. CDR1 is SGHTA and CDR2 is FQGNSA in the germline V gene. CDR3 length: 13 amino acids. The V segment lost 8 bases and the J segment 4 bases; nucleotides outside the gene matches: 3. In nucleotides, the CDR3 is TGTGCCAGCGGACAGGGGGCGGGCACTGAAGCTTTCTTT. Protein product: CASGQGAGTEAFF.

The chain carries TRBV27 and TRBJ2-7; D not resolved. This CDR3 spans 14 amino acids. Germline V gene sequence: CDR1 MNHEY, CDR2 SMNVEV (reference sequence). The germline V and J ends were trimmed by 6 bases and 0 bases, with 12 bases remaining between them. This CDR3 is CASSIATASYEQYF. The DNA for the CDR3 is TGTGCCAGCAGCATCGCGACGGCCTCCTACGAGCAGTACTTC.

This chain joins TRBV7-3 and TRBJ1-4; possible D gene TRBD1, 6 bases. The CDR3 loop spans 18 amino acids. Germline values: CDR1 SGHTA, CDR2 FQGTGA. V lost 6 bases, J lost 4 bases, and 24 bases lay in between. The CDR3 is CASRPESPITGINEKLFF. The CDR3 region has the DNA TGTGCCAGCAGACCAGAGAGCCCAATCACAGGGATTAATGAAAAACTGTTTTTT.

The gene calls are TRBV4-1 and TRBJ2-3; D gene unclear. Germline CDR1 is MGHRA and CDR2 is YSYEKL. The V and J ends lost 2 bases and 4 bases respectively, with 4 bases between them. The CDR3 is 12 residues long. CDR3 amino acids: CASSQQSDTQYF. The CDR3 DNA sequence: TGCGCCAGCAGCCAACAGTCAGATACGCAGTATTTT.

This clone has a single count. V and J are TRBV5-1 and TRBJ1-1; 7 positions agree with TRBD1. V dropped 0 bases and J dropped 7; count of bases not matched to a gene: 15. CDR1 SGHRS and CDR2 YFSETQ come from the germline V gene. There are 17 residues in the CDR3. CDR3 region: CASSLDPPGQRGLEAFF. The CDR3 region has the DNA TGCGCCAGCAGCTTGGATCCCCCGGGACAGCGTGGGCTTGAAGCTTTCTTT.

This sequence joins TRBV10-2 and TRBJ2-7; TRBD2 aligns across 10 bases. The germline CDR1 and CDR2 sequences are WSHSY and SAAADI. The junction had 2 bases not matched to a gene; V was cut back by 3 bases and J by 3 bases. The CDR3 is 14 residues long. The CDR3 DNA is TGCGCCAGCAGTGAACTAGCGGGGAGCTACGAGCAGTACTTC. It specifies CASSELAGSYEQYF.

V gene TRBV5-4 combines with J gene TRBJ2-7; TRBD1 aligns across 8 bases. This CDR3 has 12 amino acids. CDR1 is SGHNT and CDR2 is YYREEE in the germline V gene (reference sequence). V shed 4 bases and J 4 bases; nucleotides not matched to a gene: 1. The CDR3 DNA reads TGTGCCAGCAGCGGGGACAGGTACGAGCAGTACTTC. Its translation: CASSGDRYEQYF.

The chain combines TRBV6-1 with TRBJ2-4, with TRBD2 as a possible D gene (6 bases). This CDR3 comprises 18 residues. Germline-derived CDR1 and CDR2 are MNHNS and SASEGT. V lost 1 base and J 0 bases, leaving 16 bases between the germline ends. CDR3 bases: TGTGCCAGCAGTGAAGTGGCTCGGGGGTCCGGAGCCAAAAACATTCAGTACTTC. This gives the protein CASSEVARGSGAKNIQYF.

This clone was recorded only once. V gene TRBV10-3 combines with J gene TRBJ2-7; either TRBD1 or TRBD2 may supply D (5 bases each). This CDR3 is built from 13 residues. The germline gives CDR1 ENHRY, CDR2 SYGVKD. Trimming shortened V by 3 bases and J by 3 bases, and 9 bases separated the two germline ends. CDR3 amino acids: CAISESGGYEQYF. CDR3 in DNA: TGTGCCATCAGTGAATCTGGGGGCTACGAGCAGTACTTC.

The V and J genes are TRBV13 and TRBJ2-7, with D perhaps matching TRBD1 or TRBD2 (5 bases each). The CDR3 consists of 14 residues. Germline CDR1 reads PRHDT; CDR2 reads FYEKMQ (reference sequence). Between the trimmed V and J ends, which lost 5 bases and 4 bases, there was a span of 15 bases. The CDR3 bases are TGTGCCAGCAGCCTACCGGGACGAGATTACGAGCAGTACTTC. Its protein is CASSLPGRDYEQYF.